What follows are 27 T cell receptor beta chains derived from one specimen sequenced in a study of blood T cell repertoires in COVID-19. Data came from immunoSEQ multiplex PCR; TCRdb stores just in-frame clones and leaves some out. The top ten clones hold more than 10% of a sample with fewer than 150,000 clones, 80% to 90% of them seen once. The sample was peripheral blood. These receptors originate from a human donor in a cohort sampled during active COVID-19.

This chain joins TRBV2 and TRBJ2-5, with 9 bases that match TRBD2. V shed 6 bases, J shed 2 bases, and the junction held 10 bases outside the gene matches. Germline values: CDR1 SNHLY, CDR2 FYNNEI. The CDR3 is made up of 16 amino acids. The CDR3 loop reads CASRRGGGAWQETQYF. The DNA of the CDR3 is TGTGCCAGCAGAAGAGGCGGGGGGGCGTGGCAAGAGACCCAGTACTTC.

This clone is a singleton in its sample. The chain employs TRBV18 and TRBJ1-4; no clear D gene. The V end lost 6 bases, the J end lost 0 bases, and 8 bases lay between the germline ends. This CDR3 comprises 14 residues. Germline assignment: CDR1 KGHSH and CDR2 LQKENI. CDR3 in amino acids: CASSLAATNEKLFF. The CDR3 nucleotides read TGTGCCAGCTCCCTGGCCGCAACTAATGAAAAACTGTTTTTT.

The J gene is TRBJ1-3, the V gene TRBV20-1; 10 nucleotides align to TRBD1. The CDR3 is made up of 16 amino acids. Germline V gives CDR1 DFQATT, CDR2 SNEGSKA (reference sequence). The V gene end was trimmed by 3 bases and the J gene end by 3 bases; junction bases not matched to a gene: 8. CDR3 sequence (DNA): TGCAGTGCTAGTGACCGGGACAGGGGCTTTGGAAACACCATATATTTT. Its translation is CSASDRDRGFGNTIYF.

The chain uses TRBV13 and TRBJ2-1, with 9 bases aligning to TRBD2. V was clipped by 3 bases and J by 7 bases; unmatched bases: 4. The CDR3 extends over 14 amino acids. Germline lookup yields CDR1 PRHDT and CDR2 FYEKMQ (reference sequence). The CDR3, as DNA: TGTGCCAGCAGCTTCTCTAGCGGGGTGAATGAGCAGTTCTTC. This encodes CASSFSSGVNEQFF.

The V call is TRBV5-6, the J call TRBJ2-5; 8 bases map to TRBD2. The CDR3 sequence is 13 residues long. Germline trimming cut 2 bases from V and 5 bases from J; bases unmatched to any gene: 2. Germline CDR1 SGHDT, CDR2 YYEEEE. The CDR3 spells CASSLGGRETQYF. CDR3 sequence (DNA): TGTGCCAGCAGCTTAGGCGGGAGGGAGACCCAGTACTTC.

V and J are TRBV18 and TRBJ2-1; 9 bases match TRBD2. Germline loops: CDR1 KGHSH, CDR2 LQKENI. CDR3 length: 15 amino acids. The ends lost 6 bases at V and 3 bases at J; junction bases unmatched: 6. Written as DNA, the CDR3 is TGTGCCAGCTCGCTAGCGGGGAATTTCTACAATGAGCAGTTCTTC. Its protein is CASSLAGNFYNEQFF.

The chain links TRBV5-1 to TRBJ2-7; the match to TRBD2 covers 13 bases. This CDR3 spans 15 amino acids. V lost 4 bases to trimming and J lost 3 bases; unmatched junction nucleotides: 4. From germline, CDR1 is SGHRS and CDR2 YFSETQ. CDR3 DNA sequence: TGCGCCAGCAGCGTCGGGACTAGCGGGGTCTACGAGCAGTACTTC. It encodes CASSVGTSGVYEQYF. The whole variable domain, remainder taken from reference TRBV5-1 and TRBJ2-7, is KAGVTQTPRYLIKTRGQQVTLSCSPISGHRSVSWYQQTPGQGLQFLFEYFSETQRNKGNFPGRFSGRQFSNSRSEMNVSTLELGDSALYLCASSVGTSGVYEQYFGPGTRLTVT.

The chain uses TRBV6-5 and TRBJ2-7, with D maybe TRBD1 (6 bases). The germline V gene has CDR1 MNHEY and CDR2 SVGAGI. Trimming removed 6 bases from V and 2 bases from J, with 11 bases in between. The CDR3 length is 13 residues. The CDR3 spells CASRNRDTYEQYF. CDR3 coding DNA: TGTGCCAGCAGAAACAGGGATACCTACGAGCAGTACTTC.

The V call is TRBV5-4, the J call TRBJ2-7, with 8 bases identical to TRBD2. V gave up 2 bases and J gave up 0 bases; unmatched junction bases: 4. Germline V gene lookup returns CDR1 SGHNT and CDR2 YYREEE (reference sequence). The CDR3 runs to 15 residues. CDR3 sequence reads: CASSFGGGSSYEQYF. CDR3 DNA sequence: TGTGCCAGCAGCTTCGGGGGGGGGAGCTCCTACGAGCAGTACTTC.

This clone was observed a few times. This rearrangement joins TRBV24-1 to TRBJ1-2, with TRBD1 identical over 8 bases. Germline-derived CDR1 and CDR2 are KGHDR and SFDVKD. J gave up 4 bases and V 5 bases, and 14 bases lay outside the gene matches. The CDR3 is 17 amino acids. The CDR3 bases are TGTGCCACCAGTGCCCGCCCAGGGGGCGAATCTGGCTATGGCTACACCTTC. It translates to CATSARPGGESGYGYTF.

The chain employs TRBV13 and TRBJ2-7; D possibly corresponds to TRBD2 (5 bases). Trimming took 3 bases from V and 0 from J, leaving 6 bases between them. The germline CDR1 and CDR2 sequences are PRHDT and FYEKMQ (reference sequence). There are 13 residues in the CDR3. The CDR3 region has the DNA TGTGCCAGCAGCTTGACTACCTCCTACGAGCAGTACTTC. As protein: CASSLTTSYEQYF.

The CDR3 nucleotides read TGTGCCAGCAGCACGGGACAGGGGGCCGGCAATCAGCCCCAGCATTTT. It translates to CASSTGQGAGNQPQHF. The gene calls are TRBV5-6 and TRBJ1-5; TRBD1 agrees at 12 bases. The CDR3 runs to 16 residues. Germline V CDR1 and CDR2: SGHDT, YYEEEE. After removal of 4 bases from V and 2 bases from J, the junction contained 4 bases not matched to a gene. Based on the CDR3 plus reference TRBV5-6 and TRBJ1-5, the full variable domain is DAGVTQSPTHLIKTRGQQVTLRCSPKSGHDTVSWYQQALGQGPQFIFQYYEEEERQRGNFPDRFSGHQFPNYSSELNVNALLLGDSALYLCASSTGQGAGNQPQHFGDGTRLSIL.

The V gene is TRBV25-1, the J gene TRBJ2-1; 7 nucleotides align to TRBD1. This CDR3 spans 13 amino acids. Germline-derived CDR1 and CDR2 are MGHDK and SYGVNS. V was clipped by 7 bases and J by 6 bases; unmatched bases: 6. CDR3 coding DNA: TGTGCCAGCAATGGACAGGCCACCAATGAGCAGTTCTTC. This encodes CASNGQATNEQFF.

The V gene is TRBV3-1 (or the pseudogene TRBV3-2), the J gene TRBJ1-1; the match to TRBD1 covers 8 bases. In germline, CDR1 is LGHDT, CDR2 YNNKEL (reference sequence). There are 15 residues in the CDR3. Germline trimming cut 4 bases from V and 3 bases from J; bases unmatched to any gene: 7. The CDR3 loop is CASSPRQGRDTEAFF. CDR3 nucleotide sequence: TGTGCCAGCAGCCCAAGACAGGGGAGGGACACTGAAGCTTTCTTT.

This rearrangement joins TRBV20-1 to TRBJ2-5; D not certain. The V gene lost 3 bases and the J gene lost 5 bases, with 7 bases spanning the gap. Germline V CDR1 and CDR2: DFQATT, SNEGSKA (reference sequence). This CDR3 region has 11 residues. The CDR3 DNA reads TGCAGTGCTAGTCTGCGGGAGACCCAGTACTTC. Its protein product is CSASLRETQYF.

This chain connects TRBV3-1 (or the pseudogene TRBV3-2) to TRBJ1-3, with a tentative D call TRBD1 (6 bases). Germline CDR1 LGHDT, CDR2 YNNKEL (reference sequence). V lost 1 base and J 4 bases, leaving 14 bases between the germline ends. The CDR3 totals 16 residues. CDR3 protein: CASSQGVGATGNTIYF. The CDR3 bases are TGTGCCAGCAGCCAAGGGGTGGGGGCAACGGGAAACACCATATATTTT.

The gene calls are TRBV7-9 and TRBJ2-7; D might be TRBD1 (6 bases). Trimming cost V 5 bases and J 0 bases, with 11 bases left between them. The V gene's germline CDR1 is SEHNR and CDR2 FQNEAQ (reference sequence). The length of the CDR3 is 14 residues. CDR3 sequence (DNA): TGTGCCAGCAGCATAGAGACAGGCTCCTACGAGCAGTACTTC. Amino acids: CASSIETGSYEQYF.

The chain joins TRBV19 to TRBJ2-5, with a possible D match to TRBD1 (5 bases). V lost 5 bases and J 4 bases, leaving 11 bases between the germline ends. Germline V lookup: CDR1 LNHDA, CDR2 SQIVND (reference sequence). CDR3 length: 13 residues. The CDR3 DNA sequence: TGTGCCAGTAGTTGGGCAGGGTCAGAGACCCAGTACTTC. Amino acids: CASSWAGSETQYF.

The table lists this clone with a few counts. V usage is TRBV5-1 and J usage is TRBJ1-2, with TRBD1 as a possible D gene (5 bases). CDR1 SGHRS and CDR2 YFSETQ come from the germline V gene. The CDR3 contains 14 residues. V was shortened by 3 bases and J by 4 bases, with 13 bases between the two germline ends. Here the CDR3 DNA reads TGCGCCAGCAGCTATGACAGTTCCGCCTATGGCTACACCTTC. This sequence encodes CASSYDSSAYGYTF. The variable domain in full, completed from reference TRBV5-1 and TRBJ1-2, reads KAGVTQTPRYLIKTRGQQVTLSCSPISGHRSVSWYQQTPGQGLQFLFEYFSETQRNKGNFPGRFSGRQFSNSRSEMNVSTLELGDSALYLCASSYDSSAYGYTFGSGTRLTVV.

The chain combines TRBV6-5 with TRBJ2-3, with TRBD1 matching 7 bases. The V gene end was trimmed by 0 bases and the J gene end by 2 bases; junction bases not matched to a gene: 5. The germline V gene has CDR1 MNHEY and CDR2 SVGAGI. CDR3 length: 16 residues. DNA of the CDR3: TGTGCCAGCAGTTACTCAGGGGGCAAAGACACAGATACGCAGTATTTT. Translated, it gives CASSYSGGKDTDTQYF.

The V and J genes are TRBV29-1 and TRBJ1-2; TRBD1 might be the D (6 bases). Deletions cut 7 bases from V and 4 bases from J, with 16 bases between. There are 13 residues in the CDR3. CDR1 SQVTM and CDR2 ANQGSEA come from the germline V gene. The CDR3 region has the DNA TGCAGCGACCGGGACACTATGAGCTATGGCTACACCTTC. Protein sequence: CSDRDTMSYGYTF. Looking up the rest from reference TRBV29-1 and TRBJ1-2 gives the full variable domain: SAVISQKPSRDICQRGTSLTIQCQVDSQVTMMFWYRQQPGQSLTLIATANQGSEATYESGFVIDKFPISRPNLTFSTLTVSNMSPEDSSIYLCSDRDTMSYGYTFGSGTRLTVV.

The chain couples TRBV7-6 to TRBJ2-7; tentatively, D is TRBD2 (6 bases). The length of the CDR3 is 15 residues. Germline CDR1 is SGHVS and CDR2 is FNYEAQ. Trimming cost V 2 bases and J 4 bases, with 15 bases left between them. The CDR3 reads CASSLSREVGYEQYF. The CDR3 nucleotides read TGTGCCAGCAGCTTATCGAGGGAGGTAGGGTACGAGCAGTACTTC.

This clone has only one observation. The J gene is TRBJ2-2, the V gene TRBV10-1; D may be TRBD1 (7 bases). Germline assignment: CDR1 WNHNN and CDR2 SYGVQD (reference sequence). This CDR3 spans 15 amino acids. The V gene lost 6 bases and the J gene lost 4 bases, with 15 bases spanning the gap. CDR3 protein: CASSLGTAGTGELFF. In DNA form, the CDR3 reads TGCGCCAGCAGCCTCGGGACAGCGGGCACCGGGGAGCTGTTTTTT.

The rearrangement joins TRBV5-1 to TRBJ2-1; D might be TRBD2 (6 bases). Trimming took 5 bases from V and 3 from J, leaving 12 bases between them. CDR1 is SGHRS, CDR2 YFSETQ, per germline. The CDR3 is 14 amino acids. DNA of the CDR3: TGCGCCAGCAGGCGAGCGGGCCTCTACAATGAGCAGTTCTTC. Protein: CASRRAGLYNEQFF.

The chain is built from TRBV3-1 (or the pseudogene TRBV3-2) and TRBJ2-7; D is perhaps TRBD1 (6 bases). The CDR3 is made up of 13 amino acids. The V end lost 4 bases, the J end lost 3 bases, and 10 bases lay between the germline ends. CDR1 is LGHDT, CDR2 YNNKEL, per germline (reference sequence). CDR3 nucleotides: TGTGCCAGCAGCCGGGACACCCACTACGAGCAGTACTTC. Residues: CASSRDTHYEQYF.

The chain links TRBV10-3 to TRBJ1-1; D perhaps matches TRBD1 (6 bases). V was cut by 7 bases and J by 5 bases, with 14 bases left in between. Germline values: CDR1 ENHRY, CDR2 SYGVKD. This CDR3 comprises 13 residues. The CDR3 loop reads CAINRNRETEAFF. DNA of the CDR3: TGTGCCATCAATCGGAACAGGGAAACTGAAGCTTTCTTT.

A single count supports this clone. The V and J genes are TRBV11-1 and TRBJ2-1; 7 positions agree with TRBD2. The CDR3 contains 16 residues. V lost 5 bases to trimming and J lost 6 bases; unmatched junction nucleotides: 13. The germline V gene has CDR1 SGHAT and CDR2 FQDESV (reference sequence). The DNA of the CDR3 is TGTGCCAGCAGCCGGATAAGCGGGGTACGGAGCAATGAGCAGTTCTTC. It codes for CASSRISGVRSNEQFF.